This paragraph reports one T cell receptor (beta chain). The table lists this clonotype with a few counts. This clone's antigen is unknown. No base-level quality is on record; no much larger clone is a single base apart. TCR cDNA was synthesized by 5'RACE template switching, which introduced a universal primer site and unique molecular identifiers. Priming of cDNA synthesis was performed from both the TCR alpha and TCR beta constant segments. Library amplification involved two PCR steps, and the second step added sample barcodes and sequencing adapters. Sequencing of libraries was done on Illumina HiSeq 2500 (2x100 bp) or NovaSeq (2x150 bp). The original methods were these. Reads were demultiplexed and collapsed into UMI consensus sequences with MIGEC, and V(D)J alignment was performed with MiXCR. Using edgeR on replicate PBMC samples, clonotypes were called vaccine-responding if FDR was below 0.01 and the log2 fold change was above 5 up to day 15. Each bulk clonotype received a CD4 or CD8 identity based on whether the sequenced CD4 or CD8 repertoire contained that clonotype at higher abundance. TCRdb reprocessed the public reads (quality trimming at Q25 with fastp, clone calling with MiXCR) and kept in-frame beta chains. Every entry covers one CDR3 protein and lists the most common genes and DNA from its rows. TCRdb, not the original authors, processed these V and J calls. This sample lists a few hundred thousand distinct CDR3 sequences; around 16% were detected once. The ten biggest clones cover around 16% of the sample.

V and J are truncated by 6 bases and 6 bases respectively, leaving an intervening sequence of 13 bases. The germline V gene gives CDR1 as MDHEN and CDR2 as SYDVKM. CDR3 length: 13 amino acids, cysteine to phenylalanine. Just CDR3 DNA is preserved here, 39 bases in frame from base 1. The record originates from a study of T cells after yellow fever vaccination (dated by TCRdb to the late 2010s). For the wider study: The SMART-Seq v4 Ultra Low Input RNA kit was used to prepare libraries from fractions with low cell numbers. To follow T-cell clones before and after primary and booster YFV17D yellow fever vaccination, bulk TCR alpha and beta repertoires were sequenced over time. The cohort comprised two healthy male donors, one aged 18 to 29 and one aged 30 to 39 years. Blood samples were taken at several timepoints before and after primary and secondary immunization, and bulk PBMC replicates and cell subsets were isolated.

Paper-wide results and their limitations: The secondary T-cell response was weaker than the primary response but faster, peaking on day 5 instead of day 15. Computational filtering was required because FACS-sorted repertoires could contain abundant contaminating clonotypes from the bulk population. Because only two donors were included in the study, the extent to which the findings can be generalized is limited. Most clones expanded after primary vaccination were re-detected after the booster (96% of CD4 and roughly 87% of CD8), suggesting broad memory maintenance. A small share of clonotypes was detected in both CD4 and CD8 compartments, with the overlap likely arising from convergent recombination.

The treatment or condition label corresponds to: live attenuated yellow fever vaccine strain. At every blood-draw timepoint, two biological replicates of bulk PBMCs were collected. PBMCs were isolated from peripheral blood using a standard Ficoll-Paque protocol. TriZol was used to extract RNA from bulk PBMCs, CD4 and CD8 fractions, and dextramer-positive and dextramer-negative fractions. The sample in question was PBMCs, obtained 5 to 6 days after the first yellow fever vaccination. The rearrangement joined TRBV28 to TRBJ2-3; the D gene is perhaps TRBD2, on 5 matching bases. The receptor was isolated from a young man who received the YFV17D yellow fever vaccine. The CDR3 sequence is CASSEPQRDTQYF. DNA sequence: TGTGCCAGCAGCGAACCCCAGCGGGATACGCAGTATTTT.